In its sample, the clone carrying this T cell receptor (beta chain) was seen many times. Its specificity is unknown. V was clipped by 0 bases and J by 7 bases; unmatched bases: 11. The CDR3 sequence is 15 residues long. Germline V gives CDR1 GTSNPN, CDR2 SVGIG (reference sequence). Axillary draining lymph nodes of breast cancer patients supplied the node samples. TCRdb used MiXCR to reprocess the multiplex PCR reads, holding one entry per CDR3 protein. The sample gives under 150,000 distinct CDR3 sequences, around 21% of which show up once; roughly 2.2% is in the top ten. The data originate from a study of breast tumors, draining lymph nodes, adjacent tissues. Study observations and caveats: Findings are consistent with lymph node origin and intratumoral expansion of most tumor T cells.

The chain has TRBV30 and TRBJ1-2; 7 bases map to TRBD1. The source material was axillary lymph node tissue. The source is a female donor with breast cancer. Some clones in this sample may be carry-over from other donors' samples. CDR3 sequence reads: CAWSVPQGQGGGYTF. CDR3 in DNA: TGTGCCTGGAGTGTACCGCAAGGGCAGGGGGGTGGCTACACCTTC.